The rows below give T cell receptor beta chains drawn from one sample of a study of blood T cells in healthy people across ages. TCRdb reprocessed the 5' RACE reads via MiXCR and lists one record per CDR3 protein. The sample contains some 1.6 million distinct CDR3 sequences, about 35% of which appear only once. Input material: blood. The receptors originated from a woman aged 30 to 39 in good health. Both conserved end residues are part of each CDR3. Each record gives: CDR3 protein, CDR3 DNA, D gene, J gene, clone size, V gene. D genes are given only for firm matches. Only some rows state a clone size, as once, few, many or a class for expanded clones.

CSAGPLGLSNEQFF | TGCAGTGCTGGCCCCTTGGGGTTGAGCAATGAGCAGTTCTTC | NA | TRBJ2-1 | NA | TRBV20-1
CASSSLGNTDTQYF | TGTGCCAGCAGTTCATTGGGTAACACAGATACGCAGTATTTT | NA | TRBJ2-3 | few | TRBV28
CASSWEGENTEAFF | TGTGCCAGCAGCTGGGAGGGCGAGAACACTGAAGCTTTCTTT | NA | TRBJ1-1 | NA | TRBV13
CATSRGGGPDTQYF | TGTGCCACCAGCCGCGGTGGGGGCCCAGATACGCAGTATTTT | NA | TRBJ2-3 | NA | TRBV15
CASSAGGSHPSSYNEQFF | TGTGCCAGCAGCGCAGGTGGTTCCCACCCGAGCTCCTACAATGAGCAGTTCTTC | NA | TRBJ2-1 | few | TRBV11-2
CASSRSSGGQETQYF | TGTGCCAGCAGCCGTAGCTCAGGCGGGCAAGAGACCCAGTACTTC | NA | TRBJ2-5 | few | TRBV6-6
CASSSLGSGKEETQYF | TGTGCCAGCAGCTCCCTCGGTAGCGGGAAGGAAGAGACCCAGTACTTC | TRBD2 | TRBJ2-5 | NA | TRBV7-3
CASSLRGISYEQYF | TGTGCCAGCAGTTTAAGGGGGATTTCCTACGAGCAGTACTTC | NA | TRBJ2-7 | many | TRBV27
CASSPGGVTNYGYTF | TGTGCCAGCAGTCCGGGAGGGGTTACTAACTATGGCTACACCTTC | NA | TRBJ1-2 | NA | TRBV28
CASSGGQLANYGYTF | TGCGCCAGCAGCGGCGGACAGTTAGCTAACTATGGCTACACCTTC | NA | TRBJ1-2 | NA | TRBV5-1
CTSSQYSGPNTGELFF | TGTACCAGCAGCCAATACAGCGGTCCGAACACCGGGGAGCTGTTTTTT | NA | TRBJ2-2 | NA | TRBV9
CASSPPTRVQETQYF | TGTGCCAGCTCACCACCGACTCGGGTACAAGAGACCCAGTACTTC | NA | TRBJ2-5 | NA | TRBV18
CSARDLRGLEGGYTF | TGCAGTGCTAGAGATCTTAGGGGATTAGAAGGAGGCTACACCTTC | NA | TRBJ1-2 | NA | TRBV20-1
CSGDRVSYNEQFF | TGCAGCGGGGACAGGGTCTCCTACAATGAGCAGTTCTTC | TRBD1 | TRBJ2-1 | many | TRBV29-1
CASSTPGGATNEKLFF | TGTGCCAGCAGCACCCCCGGAGGGGCAACTAATGAAAAACTGTTTTTT | NA | TRBJ1-4 | NA | TRBV11-2
CASSARTVTDTQYF | TGTGCCAGCAGTGCCCGGACAGTTACAGATACGCAGTATTTT | NA | TRBJ2-3 | NA | TRBV6-4
CASSVMGSGANVLTF | TGTGCCAGCAGCGTAATGGGCTCTGGGGCCAACGTCCTGACTTTC | NA | TRBJ2-6 | NA | TRBV9
CASSFTVKRLKGYTF | TGTGCCAGCAGCTTTACAGTAAAGCGGCTTAAGGGCTACACCTTC | NA | TRBJ1-2 | NA | TRBV11-2
CASSPTGRGGNQPQHF | TGTGCCAGCAGCCCAACAGGGCGCGGTGGCAATCAGCCCCAGCATTTT | NA | TRBJ1-5 | NA | TRBV7-9
CASRPTAINTEAFF | TGTGCCAGCAGGCCTACAGCGATAAACACTGAAGCTTTCTTT | NA | TRBJ1-1 | few | TRBV28
CAIKRTSGVETQYF | TGTGCCATCAAAAGGACTAGCGGGGTCGAGACCCAGTACTTC | TRBD2 | TRBJ2-5 | NA | TRBV10-3
CASIGRGLAYNEQFF | TGTGCCAGCATCGGTCGCGGGCTAGCCTACAATGAGCAGTTCTTC | NA | TRBJ2-1 | NA | TRBV11-2
CSVEDRGRSDYGYTF | TGCAGCGTTGAAGACAGGGGGCGATCGGACTATGGCTACACCTTC | TRBD1 | TRBJ1-2 | few | TRBV29-1
CSADGLAGGMSTDTQYF | TGCAGTGCCGACGGACTAGCGGGAGGGATGAGCACAGATACGCAGTATTTT | TRBD2 | TRBJ2-3 | NA | TRBV20-1
CASSLPGGINEQYF | TGTGCCAGCAGCTTGCCAGGGGGCATCAACGAGCAGTACTTC | TRBD1 | TRBJ2-7 | NA | TRBV5-8
CASSETVITYEQYF | TGTGCCAGCAGCGAGACAGTAATCACCTACGAGCAGTACTTC | NA | TRBJ2-7 | NA | TRBV9
CAISDRVEAFF | TGTGCCATCAGTGACCGGGTTGAAGCTTTCTTT | NA | TRBJ1-1 | NA | TRBV10-3
CASILGGGGEQYF | TGTGCCAGCATCCTGGGGGGGGGAGGGGAGCAGTACTTC | TRBD2 | TRBJ2-7 | once | TRBV12-3/TRBV12-4
CVSSVEARNEQFF | TGTGTCAGCAGCGTCGAGGCGAGAAATGAGCAGTTCTTC | NA | TRBJ2-1 | NA | TRBV7-2
CASSKALSGRETDTQYF | TGTGCCAGCAGCAAAGCGCTATCGGGGCGGGAGACAGATACGCAGTATTTT | NA | TRBJ2-3 | NA | TRBV21-1
CASSGQGNNYGYTF | TGCGCCAGCTCAGGACAGGGTAATAACTATGGCTACACCTTC | TRBD1 | TRBJ1-2 | NA | TRBV10-2
CASSSSGSGYNEQFF | TGTGCCAGCAGCAGTAGCGGCTCTGGCTACAATGAGCAGTTCTTC | NA | TRBJ2-1 | few | TRBV7-3
CATSSSGGINNEQFF | TGTGCCACCAGCAGTAGCGGGGGGATTAACAATGAGCAGTTCTTC | TRBD2 | TRBJ2-1 | NA | TRBV15
CASTTLGELFF | TGTGCCAGCACCACTCTTGGGGAGCTGTTTTTT | NA | TRBJ2-2 | once | TRBV7-8
CATSDSGQYTGPDTQYF | TGTGCCACCAGTGATTCAGGACAGTACACTGGCCCAGATACGCAGTATTTT | NA | TRBJ2-3 | NA | TRBV24-1
CATSDLQGSSSYNEQFF | TGTGCCACCAGTGATTTGCAGGGCTCTAGCTCCTACAATGAGCAGTTCTTC | NA | TRBJ2-1 | few | TRBV24-1
CASSLGTGAGGYTF | TGTGCCAGCAGTTTAGGGACAGGGGCAGGAGGCTACACCTTC | TRBD1 | TRBJ1-2 | NA | TRBV12-3/TRBV12-4
CATLRDRGSSYEQYF | TGTGCCACCCTCCGGGACAGGGGGTCATCCTACGAGCAGTACTTC | TRBD1 | TRBJ2-7 | many | TRBV7-3
CASSSEVFNYGYTF | TGTGCCAGCAGCTCCGAGGTGTTTAACTATGGCTACACCTTC | NA | TRBJ1-2 | NA | TRBV7-2
CASSWRATEETQYF | TGCGCCAGCAGCTGGCGGGCTACTGAAGAGACCCAGTACTTC | NA | TRBJ2-5 | NA | TRBV5-1
CASTPRLAGETQYF | TGTGCCAGCACCCCAAGGCTAGCGGGGGAGACCCAGTACTTC | TRBD2 | TRBJ2-5 | many | TRBV7-2
CASSSTPDHQPQHF | TGTGCCAGCAGTTCAACACCCGATCATCAGCCCCAGCATTTT | NA | TRBJ1-5 | few | TRBV28
CASSLGTFWVDEQFF | TGTGCCAGCAGCTTAGGGACCTTCTGGGTAGATGAGCAGTTCTTC | NA | TRBJ2-1 | NA | TRBV11-2
CASSLSPGTGETQYF | TGTGCCAGCAGCTTGAGTCCTGGGACTGGAGAGACCCAGTACTTC | NA | TRBJ2-5 | NA | TRBV5-8
CAWSVWGNTGELFF | TGTGCCTGGAGTGTTTGGGGGAACACCGGGGAGCTGTTTTTT | NA | TRBJ2-2 | few | TRBV30
CSTDSQETQYF | TGCAGTACTGACAGCCAAGAGACCCAGTACTTC | NA | TRBJ2-5 | NA | TRBV20-1
CASSTTTGQGNHERYF | TGTGCCAGCAGTACAACGACAGGACAGGGTAACCACGAGCGGTACTTC | TRBD1 | TRBJ2-7 | NA | TRBV27
CASSYIGQGASEQYF | TGTGCCAGCAGTTACATCGGACAGGGGGCTTCCGAGCAGTACTTC | TRBD1 | TRBJ2-7 | few | TRBV6-2/TRBV6-3
CASSLIPGLGEQYF | TGTGCCAGCAGCCTCATACCGGGACTTGGCGAGCAGTACTTC | NA | TRBJ2-7 | many | TRBV7-9
CASSHGTGGRGETQYF | TGTGCCAGCAGCCACGGGACAGGGGGCCGGGGCGAGACCCAGTACTTC | TRBD1 | TRBJ2-5 | NA | TRBV6-1
CAIETSGTLTYNEQFF | TGTGCCATTGAGACTAGCGGGACCCTAACCTACAATGAGCAGTTCTTC | TRBD2 | TRBJ2-1 | NA | TRBV10-3
CASSPLHEQFF | TGTGCCAGCAGCCCCCTCCATGAGCAGTTCTTC | NA | TRBJ2-1 | many | TRBV7-2